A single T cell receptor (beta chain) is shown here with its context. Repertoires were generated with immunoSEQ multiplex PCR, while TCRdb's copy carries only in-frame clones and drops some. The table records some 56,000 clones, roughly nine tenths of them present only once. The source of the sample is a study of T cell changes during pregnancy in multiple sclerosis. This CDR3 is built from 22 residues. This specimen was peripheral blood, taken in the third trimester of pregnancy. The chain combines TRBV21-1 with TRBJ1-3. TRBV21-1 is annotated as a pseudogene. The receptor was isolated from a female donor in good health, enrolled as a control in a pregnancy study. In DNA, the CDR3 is TGTGCCAGCAGCAAATCTGGGAGAATCCCCGAAGGGCAATTGCGGTCTGGAAACACCATATATTTT. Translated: CASSKSGRIPEGQLRSGNTIYF.